This record covers a single TCR beta chain. Its target is not known. Isolation of CD4+ naive, central memory, regulatory and stem cell-like memory cells was achieved by sorting via CD45RO/CCR7/CD25/CD127/CD95/CD27. These data belong to a study of beta chain features in type 1 diabetes. On the study more broadly: The number of sorted cells examined across all samples was roughly 100,000,000.

The study, taken as a whole, reports: Shorter TCRB CDR3s, moderately but significantly so, were found in Type 1 diabetes patients in all four CD4+ subsets. VDJ junctions sequenced from type 1 diabetes patients showed fewer insertions and more deletions. A closer apparent resemblance between naive, central memory and Treg TCRB repertoires was seen in patients than in healthy donors.

The entirety of the isolated RNA underwent reverse transcription, so expressed TCRB transcripts were sequenced. The protocol was immunoSEQ multiplex PCR, while the TCRdb copy is restricted to in-frame clones and leaves out a portion. The sample consists of about 300,000 clones, 13% of them appearing once. The CDR3 totals 12 residues. Germline-derived CDR1 and CDR2 are SEHNR and FQNEAQ (reference sequence). Trimming left V 8 bases short and J 5 bases short, with 12 bases between. This TCR came from a young woman with type 1 diabetes. Material for sequencing was naive CD4+ T cells from blood. The V and J genes are TRBV7-9 and TRBJ1-1, with D possibly TRBD1 on 6 matching bases. Here the CDR3 reads CASVQGNTEAFF. The CDR3 DNA reads as TGTGCCAGCGTGCAGGGGAATACTGAAGCTTTCTTT.